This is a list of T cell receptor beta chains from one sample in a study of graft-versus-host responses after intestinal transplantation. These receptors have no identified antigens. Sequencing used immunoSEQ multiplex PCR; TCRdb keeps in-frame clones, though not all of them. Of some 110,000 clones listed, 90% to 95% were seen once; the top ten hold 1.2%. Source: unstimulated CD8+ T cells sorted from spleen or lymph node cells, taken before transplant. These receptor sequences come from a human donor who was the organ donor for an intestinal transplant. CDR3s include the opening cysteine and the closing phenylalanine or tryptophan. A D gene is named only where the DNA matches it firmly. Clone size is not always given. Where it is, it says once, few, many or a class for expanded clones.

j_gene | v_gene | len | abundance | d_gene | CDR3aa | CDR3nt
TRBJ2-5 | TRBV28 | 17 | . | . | CASSLRTARAFGETQYF | TGTGCCAGCAGTTTAAGGACAGCAAGGGCCTTCGGGGAGACCCAGTACTTC
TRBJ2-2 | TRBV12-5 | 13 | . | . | CASGFAGIGELFF | TGTGCTAGTGGTTTCGCGGGGATCGGGGAGCTGTTTTTT
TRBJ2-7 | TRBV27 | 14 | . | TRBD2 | CASSPGLAGGEQYF | TGTGCCAGCAGTCCCGGCCTAGCGGGAGGCGAGCAGTACTTC
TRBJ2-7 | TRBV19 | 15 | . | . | CASANRDLRPYEQYF | TGTGCCAGTGCCAATCGGGACCTCAGACCCTACGAGCAGTACTTC
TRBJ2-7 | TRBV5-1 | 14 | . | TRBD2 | CARLRAGGAYEQYF | TGCGCCAGGCTCAGAGCGGGAGGGGCCTACGAGCAGTACTTC
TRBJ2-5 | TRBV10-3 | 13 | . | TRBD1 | CAIRGTDQETQYF | TGTGCCATCAGGGGGACAGATCAAGAGACCCAGTACTTC
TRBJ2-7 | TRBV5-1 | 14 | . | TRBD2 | CASSLQAGRDEQYF | TGCGCCAGCAGCTTGCAGGCAGGGAGGGACGAGCAGTACTTC
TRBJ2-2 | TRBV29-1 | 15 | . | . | CSVERRFANTGELFF | TGCAGCGTTGAACGGCGTTTTGCGAACACCGGGGAGCTGTTTTTT
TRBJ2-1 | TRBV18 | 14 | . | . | CASSPRDGLDEQFF | TGTGCCAGCTCACCAAGGGACGGGTTGGATGAGCAGTTCTTC
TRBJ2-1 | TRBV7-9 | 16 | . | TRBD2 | CASSPKPGLEIHEQFF | TGTGCCAGCAGCCCAAAACCGGGACTAGAAATCCATGAGCAGTTCTTC
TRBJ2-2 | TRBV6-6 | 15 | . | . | CAAREWEQLTGELFF | TGTGCCGCCCGGGAGTGGGAGCAATTGACCGGGGAGCTGTTTTTT
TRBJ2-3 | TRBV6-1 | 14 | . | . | CASSEYGSTDTQYF | TGTGCCAGCAGTGAATACGGGAGCACAGATACGCAGTATTTT
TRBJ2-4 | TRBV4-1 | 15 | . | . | CASSQVELAKNIQYF | TGCGCCAGCAGCCAAGTTGAGCTAGCCAAAAACATTCAGTACTTC
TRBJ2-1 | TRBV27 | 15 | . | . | CASSQAAKSYNEQFF | TGTGCCAGCAGTCAAGCGGCGAAGTCCTACAATGAGCAGTTCTTC
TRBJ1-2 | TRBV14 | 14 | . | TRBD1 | CASSPGQASLMRTF | TGTGCCAGCAGCCCGGGACAGGCTTCCTTAATGCGCACCTTC
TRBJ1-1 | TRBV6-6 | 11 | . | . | CASPSYTEAFF | TGTGCCAGTCCTAGTTACACTGAAGCTTTCTTT
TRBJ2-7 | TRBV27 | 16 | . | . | CASSLALADHPYEQYF | TGTGCCAGCAGTTTAGCCTTAGCGGATCACCCCTACGAGCAGTACTTC
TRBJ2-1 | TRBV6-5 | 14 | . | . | CASSYTSSYNEQFF | TGTGCCAGCAGTTACACATCATCCTACAATGAGCAGTTCTTC
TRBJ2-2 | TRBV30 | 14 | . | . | CAWSVLVLSGELFF | TGTGCCTGGAGTGTACTAGTCCTCAGCGGGGAGCTGTTTTTT
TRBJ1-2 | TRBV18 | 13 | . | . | CASRQGWEGGYTF | TGTGCCAGCCGCCAAGGATGGGAAGGCGGCTACACCTTC
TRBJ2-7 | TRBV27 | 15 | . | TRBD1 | CASSLSTGSSYEQYF | TGTGCCAGCAGTTTATCGACAGGGAGCTCCTACGAGCAGTACTTC
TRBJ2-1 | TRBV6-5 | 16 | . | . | CASSYDRQGGHNEQFF | TGTGCCAGCAGTTACGATCGACAGGGAGGCCACAATGAGCAGTTCTTC
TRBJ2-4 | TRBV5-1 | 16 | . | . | CASKRLGELAKNIQYF | TGCGCCAGCAAACGTTTGGGTGAGCTAGCCAAAAACATTCAGTACTTC
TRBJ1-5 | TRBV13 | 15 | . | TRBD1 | CASSLGGTGEQPQHF | TGTGCCAGCAGCTTAGGGGGGACAGGGGAACAGCCCCAGCATTTT
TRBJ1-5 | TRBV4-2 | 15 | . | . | CASSQVMGITQPQHF | TGTGCCAGCAGCCAAGTAATGGGGATCACTCAGCCCCAGCATTTT
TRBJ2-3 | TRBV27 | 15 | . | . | CASSSRGASTDTQYF | TGTGCCAGCAGTTCACGGGGAGCTTCCACAGATACGCAGTATTTT
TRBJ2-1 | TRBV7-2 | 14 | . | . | CASSPERVYNEQFF | TGTGCCAGCAGCCCCGAGCGGGTTTACAATGAGCAGTTCTTC
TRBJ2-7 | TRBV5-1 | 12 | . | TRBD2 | CAIIQRDSEQYF | TGCGCCATCATTCAGCGGGATTCCGAGCAGTACTTC
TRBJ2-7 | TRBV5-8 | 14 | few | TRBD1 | CASSSRQGAYEQYF | TGTGCCAGCAGCTCCAGACAGGGAGCCTACGAGCAGTACTTC
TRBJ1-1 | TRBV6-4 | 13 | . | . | CASRAGENTEAFF | TGTGCCAGCAGGGCAGGCGAGAACACTGAAGCTTTCTTT
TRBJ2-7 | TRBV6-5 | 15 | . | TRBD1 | CASSQSGTGGYEQYF | TGTGCCAGCAGTCAATCCGGGACAGGGGGCTACGAGCAGTACTTC
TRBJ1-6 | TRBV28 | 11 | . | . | CASSYNSPLHF | TGTGCCAGCTCCTATAATTCACCCCTCCACTTT
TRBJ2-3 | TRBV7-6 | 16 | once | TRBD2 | CASSLEASGSTDTQYF | TGTGCCAGCAGCTTAGAGGCTAGCGGGAGCACAGATACGCAGTATTTT
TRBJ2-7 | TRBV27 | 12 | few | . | CASRRGDYEQYF | TGTGCCAGCAGGCGCGGGGACTACGAGCAGTACTTC
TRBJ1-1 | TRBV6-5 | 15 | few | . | CASSYGGGWGCKAFF | TGTGCCAGCAGTTACGGGGGGGGATGGGGTTGTAAAGCTTTCTTT
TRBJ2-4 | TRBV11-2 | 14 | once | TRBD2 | CASSLYVSGSGQYF | TGTGCCAGCAGCTTATATGTTAGCGGGAGCGGTCAGTACTTC